The T cell receptor beta chain described here comes from a study of post-analysis software for immune sequencing data. Unique molecular identifiers were present in the TCR beta cDNA libraries. TCRdb fed the PCR reads into MiXCR, producing one record per CDR3 protein. The sample contains about 540,000 distinct CDR3 sequences, around a third of which appear only once. The sample was blood. This receptor was taken from a girl aged 2-17 years with multiple sclerosis.

This CDR3 reads CASSPPWNTEAFF. CDR3 in DNA: TGTGCCAGCTCACCACCTTGGAACACTGAAGCTTTCTTT. V usage is TRBV18 and J usage is TRBJ1-1; no clear D gene. CDR1 and CDR2 (germline): KGHSH, LQKENI. CDR3 size: 13 residues. Trimming pared 0 bases from V and 1 base from J, leaving 3 bases between.